The 21 T cell receptor beta chains below all came from one sample that was sequenced in a study of blood T cell repertoires in COVID-19. Clones were sequenced by immunoSEQ multiplex PCR, and TCRdb holds only the in-frame ones, with some missing. The data contain 290,000 or so clones, about four fifths of them singletons. Sequencing was carried out using PBMCs or T cells enriched from blood (not recorded which). The receptor source for this set is a man aged 35 to 55 who had been exposed to COVID-19.

The chain employs TRBV5-6 and TRBJ1-1; D remains unclear. The length of the CDR3 is 13 residues. The germline CDR1 and CDR2 sequences are SGHDT and YYEEEE. The V end lost 0 bases, the J end lost 5 bases, and 8 bases lay between the germline ends. The DNA of the CDR3 is TGTGCCAGCAGCTTGGTGAGGGTAACTGAAGCTTTCTTT. It translates to CASSLVRVTEAFF.

This clone has a handful of counts. This chain joins TRBV21-1 and TRBJ2-3; TRBD2, the table's D call, was not compared with the DNA. TRBV21-1 is a pseudogene segment. The CDR3 is 18 residues long. The CDR3 loop reads CASSKVRGGRTITDTQYF. The CDR3 coding sequence is TGTGCCAGCAGCAAAGTAAGGGGCGGGAGGACAATTACAGATACGCAGTATTTT.

The rearrangement uses TRBV30 and TRBJ1-5, with 9 nucleotides matching TRBD1. The V and J ends lost 3 bases and 5 bases, in that order; junction bases with no gene match: 2. Looked up from germline, CDR1 is GTSNPN and CDR2 is SVGIG (reference sequence). The CDR3 sequence is 13 residues long. As DNA, the CDR3 is TGTGCCTGGAGGGGACAGGGCTATCAGCCCCAGCATTTT. It encodes CAWRGQGYQPQHF. Full variable domain (missing parts from reference TRBV30 and TRBJ1-5): SQTIHQWPATLVQPVGSPLSLECTVEGTSNPNLYWYRQAAGRGLQLLFYSVGIGQISSEVPQNLSASRPQDRQFILSSKKLLLSDSGFYLCAWRGQGYQPQHFGDGTRLSIL.

The chain carries TRBV6-1 and TRBJ2-7; D remains ambiguous. Between the trimmed V and J ends, which lost 2 bases and 4 bases, there was a span of 6 bases. From germline, CDR1 is MNHNS and CDR2 SASEGT. This CDR3 has 12 amino acids. The CDR3 nucleotides are TGTGCCAGCAGTGAATCGGTTTACGAGCAGTACTTC. Protein: CASSESVYEQYF.

This chain joins TRBV15 and TRBJ2-4, with D perhaps matching TRBD2 (5 bases). Deletions cut 5 bases from V and 0 bases from J, with 14 bases between. The CDR3 sequence is 16 residues long. CDR1 LNHNV and CDR2 YYDKDF come from the germline V gene (reference sequence). The CDR3 bases are TGTGCCACCAGCGTACCCGGTGGACTAGCCAAAAACATTCAGTACTTC. This gives the protein CATSVPGGLAKNIQYF.

This rearrangement joins TRBV11-2 to TRBJ1-1; D perhaps matches TRBD1 (5 bases). V lost 5 bases to trimming and J lost 2 bases, with 12 bases between them. The germline V gene encodes CDR1 SGHAT and CDR2 FQNNGV. This CDR3 comprises 14 residues. CDR3 amino acids: CASSGHFRNTEAFF. CDR3 nucleotide sequence: TGTGCCAGCAGCGGACATTTTAGAAACACTGAAGCTTTCTTT.

V and J are TRBV4-1 and TRBJ2-1, with a tentative D call TRBD2 (6 bases). Germline V gene sequence: CDR1 MGHRA, CDR2 YSYEKL. Between the trimmed V and J ends, which lost 5 bases and 4 bases, there was a span of 15 bases. This CDR3 has 15 amino acids. The CDR3 sequence is CASSFLAGTYNEQFF. For the CDR3, the DNA is TGCGCCAGCAGCTTCCTCGCGGGAACTTACAATGAGCAGTTCTTC.

In this sample, this clone turned up once. The V and J genes are TRBV7-2 and TRBJ2-4; a weak D match, TRBD1 (5 bases). The length of the CDR3 is 13 residues. Trimming cost V 8 bases and J 8 bases, with 16 bases left between them. Germline CDR1 and CDR2: SGHTA and FQGNSA. The CDR3 DNA sequence: TGTGCCAGCGGCCGACAGCCCAGCGACATTCAGTACTTC. Amino acids: CASGRQPSDIQYF.

This clone has a single count. The chain employs TRBV6-5 and TRBJ2-2, with D perhaps TRBD1 (6 bases). The CDR3 contains 14 residues. The ends were cut back, 6 bases at V and 0 bases at J, with 8 bases in the middle. Germline lookup yields CDR1 MNHEY and CDR2 SVGAGI. CDR3 nucleotides: TGTGCCAGCAGGGACAGTCCGAACACCGGGGAGCTGTTTTTT. Translated, it gives CASRDSPNTGELFF.

The J gene is TRBJ2-3, the V gene TRBV13, with 10 bases fitting TRBD1. This CDR3 comprises 15 residues. Germline assignment: CDR1 PRHDT and CDR2 FYEKMQ (reference sequence). V gave up 4 bases and J gave up 8 bases; unmatched junction bases: 9. The CDR3 DNA reads TGTGCCAGCAGCTCTCCGGGACAGGGGTTTATTACGCAGTATTTT. This gives the protein CASSSPGQGFITQYF.

This sequence joins TRBV24-1 and TRBJ2-3; a weak D match, TRBD2 (5 bases). This CDR3 region has 15 residues. Germline CDR1 and CDR2: KGHDR and SFDVKD. V lost 2 bases, J lost 7 bases, and 15 bases lay in between. The CDR3 loop is CATSDSHPGFNTQYF. The DNA for the CDR3 is TGTGCCACCAGTGATTCGCATCCGGGGTTTAATACGCAGTATTTT.

This clone was seen once. This rearrangement joins TRBV14 to TRBJ2-7; TRBD2 aligns across 10 bases. V shed 4 bases and J 7 bases; nucleotides not matched to a gene: 7. This CDR3 has 14 amino acids. Germline-derived CDR1 and CDR2 are SGHDN and FVKESK. The CDR3 DNA reads TGTGCCAGCAGCCCCCTTTCGACTAGCGGGGAGCAGTACTTC. This codes for CASSPLSTSGEQYF.

This clone was detected many times. This sequence joins TRBV10-3 and TRBJ2-2, with D possibly matching TRBD1 (6 bases). Germline V gives CDR1 ENHRY, CDR2 SYGVKD. The CDR3 covers 14 residues. V lost 5 bases and J 5 bases, leaving 12 bases between the germline ends. For the CDR3, the DNA is TGTGCCATCAGTCCCCCACAGGGTACCGGGGAGCTGTTTTTT. Protein: CAISPPQGTGELFF.

The chain joins TRBV4-1 to TRBJ2-3, with D possibly being TRBD2 (6 bases). Per germline, CDR1 MGHRA and CDR2 YSYEKL. The V and J ends lost 1 base and 1 base respectively, with 15 bases between them. There are 17 residues in the CDR3. CDR3 nucleotide sequence: TGCGCCAGCAGCCAAGCCCCCGCGGGGCTGGGCACAGATACGCAGTATTTT. Amino acid sequence: CASSQAPAGLGTDTQYF.

In this sample, this clone turned up a few times. V is TRBV30 and J is TRBJ1-4; maybe TRBD1 (6 bases). CDR3 length: 15 amino acids. The germline V and J ends were trimmed by 0 bases and 3 bases, with 11 bases remaining between them. Germline V gene data show CDR1 as GTSNPN and CDR2 as SVGIG (reference sequence). The CDR3 coding sequence is TGTGCCTGGAGTGTTCGCGGACAGCCTAATGAAAAACTGTTTTTT. It is translated as CAWSVRGQPNEKLFF.

This clone has only one observation. The rearrangement uses TRBV30 and TRBJ1-5; D gene uncertain. The length of the CDR3 is 14 residues. Trimming stripped 0 bases from V and 4 bases from J, with 10 bases between. Germline V gives CDR1 GTSNPN, CDR2 SVGIG (reference sequence). The CDR3 DNA follows: TGTGCCTGGAGTGTAGGCAGCGGTAATCAGCCCCAGCATTTT. It is translated as CAWSVGSGNQPQHF.

J is TRBJ2-7 and V is TRBV7-3; D is uncertain. From germline, CDR1 is SGHTA and CDR2 FQGTGA. Trimming took 6 bases from V and 6 from J, leaving 12 bases between them. CDR3 length: 12 amino acids. The CDR3: CASSLPPGEQYF. DNA for the CDR3: TGTGCCAGCAGTTTGCCTCCGGGCGAGCAGTACTTC. Combining the CDR3 with reference TRBV7-3 and TRBJ2-7 gives the whole variable domain GAGVSQTPSNKVTEKGKYVELRCDPISGHTALYWYRQSLGQGPEFLIYFQGTGAADDSGLPNDRFFAVRPEGSVSTLKIQRTERGDSAVYLCASSLPPGEQYFGPGTRLTVT.

J is TRBJ2-7 and V is TRBV18, with unresolved D. This CDR3 has 14 residues. V was pared by 4 bases and J by 5 bases, with 15 bases between. Germline-derived CDR1 and CDR2 are KGHSH and LQKENI. CDR3 nucleotides: TGTGCCAGCTCACGGCAAATGAGGCTCGACGAGCAGTACTTC. It codes for CASSRQMRLDEQYF.

The gene calls are TRBV6-4 and TRBJ2-2; TRBD1 agrees at 10 bases. The germline gives CDR1 MRHNA, CDR2 SNTAGT. Unmatched junction bases numbered 2, after V lost 6 bases and J lost 1 base. This CDR3 is 15 amino acids long. Here the CDR3 DNA reads TGTGCCAGCAGGCGGGACAGGGGGAACACCGGGGAGCTGTTTTTT. This translates into CASRRDRGNTGELFF.

On this clone itself: Germline and junction disagree at one end, which may indicate a read error. The rearrangement links TRBV6-5 to TRBJ1-1, with D possibly TRBD1 on 6 matching bases. The length of the CDR3 is 11 residues. Germline-derived CDR1 and CDR2 are MNHEY and SVGAGI. The CDR3: CASKDRVEAFF. CDR3 DNA: TGCGCCAGCAAGGACAGAGTTGAAGCTTTCTTT.

The rearrangement links TRBV5-1 to TRBJ2-7; D remains unclear. The J call could be wrong; TRBJ2-5 is a better fit for the DNA end. From germline, CDR1 is SGHRS and CDR2 YFSETQ. The CDR3 consists of 15 residues. The CDR3 coding sequence is TGCGCCAGCAGCAGAAACCCCCAAGAGGTAGAGACCCAGTACTTC. Amino acids: CASSRNPQEVETQYF.